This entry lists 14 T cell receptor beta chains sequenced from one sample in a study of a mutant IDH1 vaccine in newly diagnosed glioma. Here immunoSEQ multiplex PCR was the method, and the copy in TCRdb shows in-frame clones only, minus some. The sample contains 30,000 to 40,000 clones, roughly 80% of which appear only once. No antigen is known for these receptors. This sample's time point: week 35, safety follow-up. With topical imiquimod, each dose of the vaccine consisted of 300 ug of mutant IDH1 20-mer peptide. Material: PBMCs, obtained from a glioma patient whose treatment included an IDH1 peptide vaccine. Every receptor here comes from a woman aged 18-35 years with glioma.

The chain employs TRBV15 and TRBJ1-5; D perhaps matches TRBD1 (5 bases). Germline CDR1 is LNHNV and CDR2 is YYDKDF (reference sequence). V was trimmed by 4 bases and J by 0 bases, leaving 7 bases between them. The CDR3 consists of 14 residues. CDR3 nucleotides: TGTGCCACCAGCAAGGGGATTAGCAATCAGCCCCAGCATTTT. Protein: CATSKGISNQPQHF.

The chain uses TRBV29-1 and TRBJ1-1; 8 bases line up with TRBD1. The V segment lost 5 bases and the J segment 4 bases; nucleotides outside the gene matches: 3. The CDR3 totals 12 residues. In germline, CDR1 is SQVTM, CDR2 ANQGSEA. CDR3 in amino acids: CSVPTGGTEAFF. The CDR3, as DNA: TGCAGCGTTCCCACAGGGGGCACTGAAGCTTTCTTT.

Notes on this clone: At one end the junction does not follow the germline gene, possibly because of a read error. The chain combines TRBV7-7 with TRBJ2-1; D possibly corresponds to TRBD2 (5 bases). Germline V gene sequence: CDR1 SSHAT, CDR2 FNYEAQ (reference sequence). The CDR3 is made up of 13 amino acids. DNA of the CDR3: TGTGCTAGCAGCTTGGCGGACTCGACGGAGCAGTTCTTC. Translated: CASSLADSTEQFF.

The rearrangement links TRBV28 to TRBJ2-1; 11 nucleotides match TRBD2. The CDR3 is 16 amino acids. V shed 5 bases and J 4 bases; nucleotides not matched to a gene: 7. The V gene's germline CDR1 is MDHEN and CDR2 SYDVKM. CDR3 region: CASSPRTSGYYNEQFF. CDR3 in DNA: TGTGCCAGCAGTCCACGGACTAGCGGGTATTACAATGAGCAGTTCTTC.

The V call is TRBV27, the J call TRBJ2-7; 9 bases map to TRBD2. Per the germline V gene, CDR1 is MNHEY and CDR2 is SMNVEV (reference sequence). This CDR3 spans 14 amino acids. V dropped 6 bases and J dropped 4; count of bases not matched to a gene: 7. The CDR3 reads CASSLTSGPYEQYF. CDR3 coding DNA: TGTGCCAGCAGCTTGACTAGCGGCCCGTACGAGCAGTACTTC.

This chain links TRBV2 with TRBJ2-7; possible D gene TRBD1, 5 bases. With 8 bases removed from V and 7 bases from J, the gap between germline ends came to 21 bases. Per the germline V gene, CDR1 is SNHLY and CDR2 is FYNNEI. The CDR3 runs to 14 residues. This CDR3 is CASARPGQGFEQYF. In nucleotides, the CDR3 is TGTGCCAGCGCCCGACCTGGGCAGGGTTTTGAGCAGTACTTC.

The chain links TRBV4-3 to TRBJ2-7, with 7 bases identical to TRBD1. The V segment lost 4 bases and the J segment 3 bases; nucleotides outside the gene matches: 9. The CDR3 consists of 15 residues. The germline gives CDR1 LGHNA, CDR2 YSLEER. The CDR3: CASSLAPGQFYEQYF. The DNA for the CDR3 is TGCGCCAGCAGCCTAGCACCGGGACAGTTCTACGAGCAGTACTTC.

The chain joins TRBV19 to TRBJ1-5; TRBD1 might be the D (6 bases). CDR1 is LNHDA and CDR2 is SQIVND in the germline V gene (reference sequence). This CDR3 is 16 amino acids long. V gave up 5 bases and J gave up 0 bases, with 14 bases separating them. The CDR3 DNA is TGTGCCAGTAGTCGGGCAGGGGACTATAGCAATCAGCCCCAGCATTTT. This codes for CASSRAGDYSNQPQHF.

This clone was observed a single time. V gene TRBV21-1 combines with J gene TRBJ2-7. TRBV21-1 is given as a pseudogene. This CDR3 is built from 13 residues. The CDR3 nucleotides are TGTGCCAGCAGCACTGGAAGTAAATACGAGCAGTACTTC. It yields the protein CASSTGSKYEQYF.

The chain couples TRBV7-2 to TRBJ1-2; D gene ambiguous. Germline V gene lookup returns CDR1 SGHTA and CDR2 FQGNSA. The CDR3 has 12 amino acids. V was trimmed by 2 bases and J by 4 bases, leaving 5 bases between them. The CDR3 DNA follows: TGTGCCAGCAGCTTATCCAGCTATGGCTACACCTTC. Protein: CASSLSSYGYTF.

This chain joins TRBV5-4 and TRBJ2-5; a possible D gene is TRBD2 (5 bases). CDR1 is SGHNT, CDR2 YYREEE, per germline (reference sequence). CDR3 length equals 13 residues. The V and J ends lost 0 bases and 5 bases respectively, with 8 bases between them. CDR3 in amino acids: CASSLVGGETQYF. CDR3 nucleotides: TGTGCCAGCAGCTTGGTAGGAGGCGAGACCCAGTACTTC. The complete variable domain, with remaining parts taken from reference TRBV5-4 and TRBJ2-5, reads ETGVTQSPTHLIKTRGQQVTLRCSSQSGHNTVSWYQQALGQGPQFIFQYYREEENGRGNFPPRFSGLQFPNYSSELNVNALELDDSALYLCASSLVGGETQYFGPGTRLLVL.

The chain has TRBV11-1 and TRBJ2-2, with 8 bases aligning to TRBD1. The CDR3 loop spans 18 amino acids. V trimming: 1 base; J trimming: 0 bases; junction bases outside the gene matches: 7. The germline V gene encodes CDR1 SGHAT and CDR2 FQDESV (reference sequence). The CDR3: CASSLDSGGYANTGELFF. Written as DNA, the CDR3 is TGTGCCAGCAGCTTAGACTCAGGGGGCTACGCGAACACCGGGGAGCTGTTTTTT.

CDR3 protein: CASSLSDRGGSGNTIYF. The CDR3 DNA is TGTGCCAGCAGTTTATCGGACAGGGGAGGCTCTGGAAACACCATATATTTT. The gene calls are TRBV27 and TRBJ1-3, with 9 nucleotides matching TRBD1. The CDR3 totals 17 residues. V was pared by 0 bases and J by 0 bases, with 3 bases of the junction left unmatched. From germline, CDR1 is MNHEY and CDR2 SMNVEV (reference sequence).

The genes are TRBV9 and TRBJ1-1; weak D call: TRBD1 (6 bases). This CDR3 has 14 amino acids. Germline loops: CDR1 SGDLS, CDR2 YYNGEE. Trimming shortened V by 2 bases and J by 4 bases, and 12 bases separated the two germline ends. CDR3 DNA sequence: TGTGCCAGCAGCGTCGAGGGGGGCGGCACTGAAGCTTTCTTT. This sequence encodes CASSVEGGGTEAFF.